The rows below give T cell receptor beta chains drawn from one sample of a study of OX40 agonist ivuxolimab in advanced cancers. TCRdb's table, derived via immunoSEQ multiplex PCR, lists solely in-frame clones and lacks some. The sample shows roughly 25,000 clones, 85% to 90% of them seen only once. Sequencing used CD4+ or CD8+ T cells sorted from blood, obtained in a trial of the OX40 agonist ivuxolimab. These receptors all come from an adult with an advanced solid tumor such as melanoma, head and neck, liver or kidney cancer. The CDR3 runs from the conserved cysteine through the conserved F or W. D genes are given only for firm matches. Clone size, where shown, is once, few, many, or a class for clones that have expanded.

v_gene	d_gene	abundance	j_gene	CDR3aa	CDR3nt
TRBV25-1	-	-	TRBJ2-7	CASSLGPEQYF	TGTGCCAGCAGCTTGGGACCGGAGCAGTACTTC
TRBV7-3	TRBD2	-	TRBJ2-1	CASSPRTSGGDDEQFF	TGTGCCAGCAGCCCAAGGACTAGCGGGGGGGACGATGAGCAGTTCTTC
TRBV14	TRBD2	-	TRBJ2-3	CASSLRLAGRTSTDTQYF	TGTGCCAGCAGCCTTCGACTAGCGGGTCGTACTAGCACAGATACGCAGTATTTT
TRBV5-5	-	-	TRBJ2-3	CASSLEGGPTDTQYF	TGTGCCAGCAGCTTGGAGGGGGGACCCACAGATACGCAGTATTTT
TRBV19	-	-	TRBJ1-5	CASSIDPGGWQPQHF	TGTGCCAGTAGTATAGATCCCGGGGGCTGGCAGCCCCAGCATTTT
TRBV9	-	few	TRBJ1-1	CASSAGSEAFF	TGTGCCAGCAGCGCCGGGAGTGAAGCTTTCTTT
TRBV5-4	-	-	TRBJ2-7	CASSLAGSRGLSYEQYF	TGTGCCAGCAGCTTGGCCGGTTCGCGGGGGCTCTCCTACGAGCAGTACTTC
TRBV27	TRBD1	-	TRBJ2-1	CASRLAQGAYNEQFF	TGTGCCAGCAGGTTAGCCCAGGGGGCCTACAATGAGCAGTTCTTC
TRBV4-1	-	-	TRBJ2-7	CASSQGSIAYEQYF	TGCGCCAGCAGCCAAGGATCCATTGCCTACGAGCAGTACTTC
TRBV6-5	TRBD2	-	TRBJ2-7	CASSYGGREYEQYF	TGTGCCAGCAGTTACGGGGGGAGGGAGTACGAGCAGTACTTC
TRBV4-2	-	-	TRBJ2-1	CASSQDWASVLSGMQFF	TGTGCCAGCAGCCAAGATTGGGCTAGCGTGTTGTCCGGAATGCAGTTCTTC
TRBV27	TRBD2	-	TRBJ2-1	CASSLMGGSNEQFF	TGTGCCAGCAGTTTGATGGGGGGGAGCAATGAGCAGTTCTTC
TRBV9	TRBD2	-	TRBJ2-2	CASSVARTSGESTGELFF	TGTGCCAGCAGCGTAGCGAGGACTAGCGGGGAAAGCACCGGGGAGCTGTTTTTT
TRBV7-2	-	-	TRBJ2-7	CASSLGPHEQYF	TGTGCCAGCAGCTTAGGACCCCACGAGCAGTACTTC
TRBV28	-	-	TRBJ1-5	CASSFLAGESNQPQHF	-
TRBV27	TRBD1	-	TRBJ1-2	CASSSQTGAAGGYTF	TGTGCCAGCAGTTCACAAACAGGGGCCGCGGGTGGCTACACCTTC
TRBV27	-	-	TRBJ1-1	CASRIQGNTEAFF	TGTGCCAGCAGGATACAGGGGAACACTGAAGCTTTCTTT
TRBV11-3	-	-	TRBJ2-2	CASSNRDNPSELFF	TGTGCCAGCAGCAACCGGGACAATCCCTCGGAGCTGTTTTTT
TRBV10-3	TRBD1	-	TRBJ1-2	CATPQTGDRPYGYTF	TGTGCCACGCCGCAGACAGGGGACCGGCCCTATGGCTACACCTTC
TRBV9	TRBD2	-	TRBJ2-1	CASSVETSESSYNEQFF	TGTGCCAGCAGCGTAGAAACTAGCGAGAGCTCCTACAATGAGCAGTTCTTC
TRBV5-1	-	-	TRBJ2-7	CASSSASEQYF	TGCGCCAGCAGTTCAGCCAGCGAGCAGTACTTC
TRBV4-2	-	-	TRBJ2-7	CASSQGAGYEQYF	TGTGCCAGCAGCCAAGGGGCGGGCTACGAGCAGTACTTC
TRBV30	TRBD1	once	TRBJ1-2	CAWSALRDRGIGYTF	TGTGCCTGGAGCGCCCTCCGGGACAGGGGTATCGGCTACACCTTC
TRBV28	-	-	TRBJ1-1	CASSDPARNTEAFF	TGTGCCAGCAGCGACCCGGCACGGAACACTGAAGCTTTCTTT
TRBV5-6	-	-	TRBJ2-7	CASSPPTDYEQYF	TGTGCCAGCAGCCCGCCGACAGACTACGAGCAGTACTTC
TRBV4-1	TRBD1	-	TRBJ2-7	CASSLAGTAYWEQYF	TGCGCCAGCAGCCTGGCCGGGACAGCTTACTGGGAGCAGTACTTC
TRBV5-6	-	-	TRBJ1-3	CASSPPRRWGPGNTIYF	TGTGCCAGCAGCCCCCCGCGAAGGTGGGGCCCAGGAAACACCATATATTTT
TRBV19	-	-	TRBJ1-5	CASSIQGIHSNQPQHF	TGTGCCAGTAGTATTCAGGGGATTCATAGCAATCAGCCCCAGCATTTT
TRBV6-4	TRBD2	-	TRBJ2-3	CASSAFGAGGHTDTQYF	TGTGCCAGCAGCGCCTTTGGAGCGGGGGGGCACACAGATACGCAGTATTTT
TRBV19	-	-	TRBJ2-1	CASSFGSSYNEQFF	TGTGCCAGTTCTTTCGGTAGCTCCTACAATGAGCAGTTCTTC
TRBV9	TRBD1	-	TRBJ2-2	CASSPRQGTRAGELFF	TGTGCCAGCAGCCCCCGACAGGGGACGAGGGCCGGGGAGCTGTTTTTT
TRBV27	-	few	TRBJ2-1	CASSFSEIYNEQFF	TGTGCCAGCAGTTTCTCGGAGATCTACAATGAGCAGTTCTTC
TRBV30	TRBD2	-	TRBJ2-1	CAWNFRGGNEQFF	TGTGCCTGGAATTTCCGCGGGGGCAATGAGCAGTTCTTC
TRBV6-1	-	-	TRBJ2-7	CASSEAGVGYEQYF	TGTGCCAGCAGTGAAGCGGGGGTAGGGTACGAGCAGTACTTC